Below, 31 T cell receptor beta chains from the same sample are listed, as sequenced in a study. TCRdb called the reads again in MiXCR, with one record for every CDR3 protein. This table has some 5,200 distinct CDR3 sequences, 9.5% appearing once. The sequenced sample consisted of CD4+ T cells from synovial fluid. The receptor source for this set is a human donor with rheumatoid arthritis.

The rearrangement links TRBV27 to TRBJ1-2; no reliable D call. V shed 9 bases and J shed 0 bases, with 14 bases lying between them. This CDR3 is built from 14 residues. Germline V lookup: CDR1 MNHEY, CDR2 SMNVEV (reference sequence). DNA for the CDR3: TGTGCCAGTACACGGACCTCGGCTAACTATGGCTACACCTTC. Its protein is CASTRTSANYGYTF.

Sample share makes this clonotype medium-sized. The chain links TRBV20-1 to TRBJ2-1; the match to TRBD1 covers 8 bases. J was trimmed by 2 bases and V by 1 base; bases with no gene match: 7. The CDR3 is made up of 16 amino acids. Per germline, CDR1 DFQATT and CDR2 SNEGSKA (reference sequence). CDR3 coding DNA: TGCAGTGCTAGAGTTCGGACAGGGAACGCCTACAATGAGCAGTTCTTC. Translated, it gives CSARVRTGNAYNEQFF.

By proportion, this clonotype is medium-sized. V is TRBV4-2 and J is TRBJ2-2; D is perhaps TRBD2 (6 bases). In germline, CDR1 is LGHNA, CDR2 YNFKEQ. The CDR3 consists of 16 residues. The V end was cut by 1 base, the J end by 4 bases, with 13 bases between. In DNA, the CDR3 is TGTGCCAGCAGCCAAGTCAGGTCTAGCGCCACCGGGGAGCTGTTTTTT. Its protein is CASSQVRSSATGELFF.

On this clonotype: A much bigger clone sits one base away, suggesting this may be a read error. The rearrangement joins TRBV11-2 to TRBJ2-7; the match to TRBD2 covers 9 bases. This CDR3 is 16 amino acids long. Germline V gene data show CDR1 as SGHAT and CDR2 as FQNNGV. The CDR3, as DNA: TGTGCCAACAGCTTAACTCAGACTAGCGGTTCCTACGAGCAGTACTTC. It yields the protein CANSLTQTSGSYEQYF.

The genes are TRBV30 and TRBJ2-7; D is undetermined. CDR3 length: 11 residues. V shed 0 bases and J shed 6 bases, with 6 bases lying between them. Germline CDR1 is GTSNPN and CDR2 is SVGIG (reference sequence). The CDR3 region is CAWSVFGEQYF. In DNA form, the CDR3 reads TGTGCCTGGAGTGTATTTGGCGAGCAGTACTTC.

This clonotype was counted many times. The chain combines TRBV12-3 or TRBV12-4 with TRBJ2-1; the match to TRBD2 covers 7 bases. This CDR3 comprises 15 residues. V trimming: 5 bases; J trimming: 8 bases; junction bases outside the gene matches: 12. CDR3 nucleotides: TGTGCCAGCAGTGCCCGGGTAGCGGGTTTCGATGAGCAGTTCTTC. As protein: CASSARVAGFDEQFF.

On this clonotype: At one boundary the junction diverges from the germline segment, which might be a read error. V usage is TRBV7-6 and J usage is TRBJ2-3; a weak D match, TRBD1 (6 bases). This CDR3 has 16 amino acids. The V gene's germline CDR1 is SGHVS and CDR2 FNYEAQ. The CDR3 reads CASSPLDTGPPDTQYF. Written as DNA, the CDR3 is TGTGCAAGCAGCCCCCTGGACACAGGGCCCCCAGATACGCAGTATTTT.

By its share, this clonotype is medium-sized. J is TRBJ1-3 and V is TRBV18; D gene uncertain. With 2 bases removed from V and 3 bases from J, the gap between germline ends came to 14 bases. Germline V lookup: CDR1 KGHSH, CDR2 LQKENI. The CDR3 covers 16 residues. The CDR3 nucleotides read TGTGCCAGCTCACCAATGGAGGTTTGGGTTGGAAACACCATATATTTT. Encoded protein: CASSPMEVWVGNTIYF.

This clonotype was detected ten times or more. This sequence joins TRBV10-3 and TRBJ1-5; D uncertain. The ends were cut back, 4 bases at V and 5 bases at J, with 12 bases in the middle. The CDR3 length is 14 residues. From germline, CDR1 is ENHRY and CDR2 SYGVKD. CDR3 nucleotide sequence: TGTGCCATCAGTGCCGGAACCTATGATCAGCCCCAGCATTTT. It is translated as CAISAGTYDQPQHF.

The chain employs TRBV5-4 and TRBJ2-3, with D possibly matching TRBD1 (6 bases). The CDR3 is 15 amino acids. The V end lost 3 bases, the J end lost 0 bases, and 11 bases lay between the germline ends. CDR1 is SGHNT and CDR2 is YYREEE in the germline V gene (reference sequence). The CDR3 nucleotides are TGTGCCAGCAGCTCCGGACAGCTTAGCACAGATACGCAGTATTTT. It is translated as CASSSGQLSTDTQYF.

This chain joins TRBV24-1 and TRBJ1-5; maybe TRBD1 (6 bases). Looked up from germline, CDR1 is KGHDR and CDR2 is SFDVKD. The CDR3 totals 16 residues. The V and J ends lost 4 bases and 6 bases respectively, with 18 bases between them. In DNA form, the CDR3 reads TGTGCCACCAGTGACCCGAGGGGGGGGATAGGTCAGCCCCAGCATTTT. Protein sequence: CATSDPRGGIGQPQHF.

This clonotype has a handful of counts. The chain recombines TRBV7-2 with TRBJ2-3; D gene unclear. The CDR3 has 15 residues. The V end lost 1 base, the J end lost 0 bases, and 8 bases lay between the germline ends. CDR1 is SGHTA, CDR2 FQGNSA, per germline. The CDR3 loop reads CASSLVGMSTDTQYF. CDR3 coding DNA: TGTGCCAGCAGCTTAGTGGGGATGAGCACAGATACGCAGTATTTT.

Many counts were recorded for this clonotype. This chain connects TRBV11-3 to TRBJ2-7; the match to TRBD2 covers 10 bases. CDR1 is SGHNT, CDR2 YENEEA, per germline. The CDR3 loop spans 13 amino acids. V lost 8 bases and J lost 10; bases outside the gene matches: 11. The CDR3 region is CASGVAGGPSQYF. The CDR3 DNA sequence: TGTGCCAGCGGAGTAGCGGGGGGTCCTAGTCAGTACTTC.

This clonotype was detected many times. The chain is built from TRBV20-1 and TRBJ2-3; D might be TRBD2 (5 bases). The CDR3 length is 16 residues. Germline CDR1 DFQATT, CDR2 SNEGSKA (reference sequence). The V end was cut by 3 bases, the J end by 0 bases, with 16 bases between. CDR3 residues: CSASVGSSSSTDTQYF. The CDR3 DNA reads TGCAGTGCTAGTGTCGGATCTAGCTCTAGCACAGATACGCAGTATTTT.

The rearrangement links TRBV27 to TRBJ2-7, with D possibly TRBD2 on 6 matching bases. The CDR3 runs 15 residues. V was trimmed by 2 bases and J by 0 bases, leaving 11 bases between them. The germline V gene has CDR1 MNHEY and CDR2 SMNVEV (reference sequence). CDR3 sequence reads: CASSLTGVSSYEQYF. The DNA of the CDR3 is TGTGCCAGCAGTTTAACGGGGGTAAGCTCCTACGAGCAGTACTTC.

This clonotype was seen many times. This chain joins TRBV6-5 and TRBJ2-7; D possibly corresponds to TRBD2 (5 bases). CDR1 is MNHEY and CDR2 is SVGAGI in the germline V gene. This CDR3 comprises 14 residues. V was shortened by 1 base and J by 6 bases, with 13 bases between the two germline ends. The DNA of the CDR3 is TGTGCCAGCAGTTACTACCGGGATTCCCTCGAGCAGTACTTC. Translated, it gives CASSYYRDSLEQYF.

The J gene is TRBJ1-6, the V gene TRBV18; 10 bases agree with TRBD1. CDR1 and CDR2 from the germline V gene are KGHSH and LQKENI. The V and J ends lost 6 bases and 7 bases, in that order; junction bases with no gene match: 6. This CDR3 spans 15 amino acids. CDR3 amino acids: CASSPGTGENSPLHF. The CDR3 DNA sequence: TGTGCCAGCTCCCCAGGGACAGGGGAAAATTCACCCCTCCACTTT.

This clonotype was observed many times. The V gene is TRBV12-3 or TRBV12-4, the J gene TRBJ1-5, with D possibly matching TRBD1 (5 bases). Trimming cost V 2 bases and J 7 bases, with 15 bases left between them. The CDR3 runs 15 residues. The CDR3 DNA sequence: TGTGCCAGCAGTTTAAGCACACCGGCAGGGCAGCCCCAGCATTTT. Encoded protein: CASSLSTPAGQPQHF.

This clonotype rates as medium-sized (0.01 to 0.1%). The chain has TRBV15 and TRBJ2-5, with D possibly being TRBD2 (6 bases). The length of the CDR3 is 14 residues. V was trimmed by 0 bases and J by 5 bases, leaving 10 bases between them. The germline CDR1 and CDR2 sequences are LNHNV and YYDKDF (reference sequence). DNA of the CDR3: TGTGCCACCAGCAGAGATCCGGGGAGGGAGACCCAGTACTTC. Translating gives CATSRDPGRETQYF.

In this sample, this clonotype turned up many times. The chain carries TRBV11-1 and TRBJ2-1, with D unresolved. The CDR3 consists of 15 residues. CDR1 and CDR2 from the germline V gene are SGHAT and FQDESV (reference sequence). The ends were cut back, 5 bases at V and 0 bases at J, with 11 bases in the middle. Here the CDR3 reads CASSTDVSSYNEQFF. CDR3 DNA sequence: TGTGCCAGCAGCACGGACGTATCCTCCTACAATGAGCAGTTCTTC.

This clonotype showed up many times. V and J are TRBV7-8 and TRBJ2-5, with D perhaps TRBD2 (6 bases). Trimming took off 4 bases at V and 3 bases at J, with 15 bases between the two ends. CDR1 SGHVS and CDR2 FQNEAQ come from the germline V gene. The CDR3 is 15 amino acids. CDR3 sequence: CASSSRRGGEETQYF. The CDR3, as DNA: TGTGCCAGCAGCTCCCGCCGGGGCGGGGAAGAGACCCAGTACTTC.

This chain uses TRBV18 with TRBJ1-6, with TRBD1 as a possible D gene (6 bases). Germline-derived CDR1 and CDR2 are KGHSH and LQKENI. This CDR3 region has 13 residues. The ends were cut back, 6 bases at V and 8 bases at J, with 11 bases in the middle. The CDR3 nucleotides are TGTGCCAGCTCCCTGGGACAAGATTCACCCCTCCACTTT. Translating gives CASSLGQDSPLHF.

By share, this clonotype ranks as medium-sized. The CDR3 DNA reads TGTGCCAGCAGTGATGGACTAGCGGGCAGGGAGCTGTTTTTT. It is translated as CASSDGLAGRELFF. This chain links TRBV2 with TRBJ2-2; 11 bases match TRBD2. The CDR3 contains 14 residues. After removal of 3 bases from V and 9 bases from J, the junction contained 3 bases not matched to a gene. Looked up from germline, CDR1 is SNHLY and CDR2 is FYNNEI. Full variable domain (remainder filled in from reference TRBV2 and TRBJ2-2): EPEVTQTPSHQVTQMGQEVILRCVPISNHLYFYWYRQILGQKVEFLVSFYNNEISEKSEIFDDQFSVERPDGSNFTLKIRSTKLEDSAMYFCASSDGLAGRELFFGEGSRLTVL.

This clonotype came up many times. In nucleotides, the CDR3 is TGTGCCAGCTCACTAAACGAAGCTATCACAGATACGCAGTATTTT. Protein: CASSLNEAITDTQYF. This chain joins TRBV18 and TRBJ2-3; no clear D. V dropped 4 bases and J dropped 2 bases, with 13 bases sitting between them. The germline V gene has CDR1 KGHSH and CDR2 LQKENI. The CDR3 contains 15 residues.

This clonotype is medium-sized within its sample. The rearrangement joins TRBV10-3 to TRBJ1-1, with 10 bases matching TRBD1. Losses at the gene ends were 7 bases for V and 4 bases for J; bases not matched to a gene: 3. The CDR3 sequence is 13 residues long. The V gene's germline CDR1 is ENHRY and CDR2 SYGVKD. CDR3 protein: CAIKGTGATEAFF. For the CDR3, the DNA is TGTGCCATCAAGGGGACAGGGGCCACTGAAGCTTTCTTT.

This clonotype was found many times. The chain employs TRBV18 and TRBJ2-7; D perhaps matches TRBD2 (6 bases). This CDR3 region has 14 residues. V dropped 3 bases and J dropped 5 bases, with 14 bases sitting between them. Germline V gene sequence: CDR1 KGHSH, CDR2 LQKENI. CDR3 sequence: CASSPGTLRDEQYF. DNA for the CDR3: TGTGCCAGCTCACCTGGGACTCTGAGGGACGAGCAGTACTTC.

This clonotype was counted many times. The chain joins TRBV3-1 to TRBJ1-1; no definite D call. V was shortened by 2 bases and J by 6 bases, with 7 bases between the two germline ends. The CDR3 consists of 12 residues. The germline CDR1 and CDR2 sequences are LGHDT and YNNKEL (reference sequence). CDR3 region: CASSQNGAEAFF. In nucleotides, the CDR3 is TGTGCCAGCAGCCAAAATGGGGCTGAAGCTTTCTTT. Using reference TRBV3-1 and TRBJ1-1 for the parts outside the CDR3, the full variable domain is DTAVSQTPKYLVTQMGNDKSIKCEQNLGHDTMYWYKQDSKKFLKIMFSYNNKELIINETVPNRFSPKSPDKAHLNLHINSLELGDSAVYFCASSQNGAEAFFGQGTRLTVV.

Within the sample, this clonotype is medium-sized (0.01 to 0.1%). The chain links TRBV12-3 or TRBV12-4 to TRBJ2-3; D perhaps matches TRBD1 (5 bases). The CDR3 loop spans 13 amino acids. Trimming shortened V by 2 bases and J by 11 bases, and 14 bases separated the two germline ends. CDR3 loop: CASSLHETEKQYF. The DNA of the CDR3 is TGTGCCAGCAGTTTACATGAGACAGAGAAGCAGTATTTT.

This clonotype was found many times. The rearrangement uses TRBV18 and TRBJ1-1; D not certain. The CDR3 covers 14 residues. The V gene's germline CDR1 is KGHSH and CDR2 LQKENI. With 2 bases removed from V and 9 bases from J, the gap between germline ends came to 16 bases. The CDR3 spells CASSPGSEVLKAFF. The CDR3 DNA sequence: TGTGCCAGCTCACCAGGGTCGGAGGTTTTAAAAGCTTTCTTT.

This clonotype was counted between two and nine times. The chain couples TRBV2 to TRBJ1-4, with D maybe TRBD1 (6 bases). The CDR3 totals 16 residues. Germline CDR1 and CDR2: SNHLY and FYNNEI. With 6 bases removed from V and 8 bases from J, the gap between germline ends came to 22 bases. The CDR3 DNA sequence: TGTGCCAGCAGGCAGAGGGGGGGCGCCTTACAGGAAAAACTGTTTTTT. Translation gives CASRQRGGALQEKLFF.

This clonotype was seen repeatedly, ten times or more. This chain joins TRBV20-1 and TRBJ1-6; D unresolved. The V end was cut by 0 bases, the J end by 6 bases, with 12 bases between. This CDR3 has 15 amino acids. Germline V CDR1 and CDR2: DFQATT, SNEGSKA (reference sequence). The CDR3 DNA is TGCAGTGCTAGAGAGAGGGAACCGGCTAATTCACCCCTCCACTTT. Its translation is CSAREREPANSPLHF.